The subject of this entry is one T cell receptor (beta chain). These data come from a study of radiotherapy plus CTLA-4 blockade in lung cancer. Germline V CDR1 and CDR2: MNHEY, SVGAGI. Losses at the gene ends were 6 bases for V and 5 bases for J; bases not matched to a gene: 10. The CDR3 has 15 amino acids. Here immunoSEQ multiplex PCR was the method, and the copy in TCRdb shows in-frame clones only, minus some. Here the sample spans over 100,000 clones, about 87% being singletons. Focal radiation plus CTLA-4 blockade with ipilimumab was administered to patients who had chemo-refractory metastatic non-small-cell lung cancer.

The J gene is TRBJ2-5, the V gene TRBV6-5, with 9 bases lining up with TRBD2. The material was peripheral blood, obtained from a patient treated with radiotherapy plus ipilimumab. The origin of this receptor is a human donor with non-small cell lung cancer that progressed on radiotherapy plus ipilimumab. The CDR3 region has the DNA TGTGCCAGCAGCCCGGGACTAGCTCTTGGGGAGACCCAGTACTTC. Translating it yields CASSPGLALGETQYF.